The rows below give T cell receptor beta chains drawn from one sample of a study of blood T cell repertoires in COVID-19. Method: immunoSEQ multiplex PCR; TCRdb's copy keeps in-frame clones and lacks some. Here the sample spans approximately 100,000 clones, approximately 87% being singletons. The sample consisted of peripheral blood. These TCRs come from a man aged 45-65 years with acute or convalescent COVID-19. Both conserved end residues are part of each CDR3. Clone sizes are given selectively: once, few, many, or a class where the clone is expanded.

clone_size j_call v_call cdr3_aa
. TRBJ1-6 TRBV6-5 CASSSKVQGQSPLHF
. TRBJ2-1 TRBV2 CASSTSGGWNEQFF
. TRBJ2-7 TRBV5-1 CASSLGPAGGSYSYEQYF
. TRBJ2-7 TRBV6-6 CASSSRGRGNYEQYF
. TRBJ2-2 TRBV29-1 CSVVGREVPGELFF
. TRBJ1-3 TRBV7-9 CASSPTRQDFSGNTIYF
. TRBJ2-1 TRBV7-9 CASSPQFF
. TRBJ1-5 TRBV28 CASRGGFGQPQHF
. TRBJ1-2 TRBV29-1 CSVEEGGDGYTF
few TRBJ2-2 TRBV5-1 CASSLGAVNTGELFF
. TRBJ2-7 TRBV6-1 CASSERTGVGYEQYF
. TRBJ1-4 TRBV28 CASSLLGGPSDEKLFF
. TRBJ2-3 TRBV6-2/TRBV6-3 CASSKNPPFSGFTDTQYF
. TRBJ2-3 TRBV14 CASSQVAGGSDTQYF
. TRBJ2-7 TRBV11-2 CASSYRGTPYEQYF
. TRBJ1-5 TRBV2 CASAEGVLQPQHF
. TRBJ2-1 TRBV6-1 CASSEWGQGSDEQFF
once TRBJ2-1 TRBV30 CAWSETTRESSEQFF
. TRBJ2-1 TRBV19 CASSIQGADEQFF
. TRBJ2-3 TRBV28 CASRELAGGSDTQYF
. TRBJ1-4 TRBV7-8 CASSSGQGPEKLFF
. TRBJ2-1 TRBV5-4 CASSPSGTGYNEQFF
. TRBJ2-1 TRBV7-2 CASSTSGRALYNEQFF
. TRBJ1-6 TRBV6-1 CASSDLRSPLHF
. TRBJ1-5 TRBV19 CASSITGVRPQHF
. TRBJ1-5 TRBV7-9 CASSSDNQPQHF
. TRBJ2-5 TRBV19 CASSIAGTGKETQYF
. TRBJ1-1 TRBV2 CASSDRGRGTEAFF
. TRBJ2-7 TRBV3-1/TRBV3-2 CASSLGLPSSEQYF
. TRBJ2-7 TRBV7-9 CASWAGTYEQYF
. TRBJ1-5 TRBV2 CASSDRNSNQPQHF
. TRBJ2-3 TRBV3-1/TRBV3-2 CASSQGAGRRNTQYF
. TRBJ2-7 TRBV5-6 CASSFLAGEQYF
. TRBJ2-4 TRBV23-1 CASSQEEVQLKNIQYF
. TRBJ2-3 TRBV5-4 CASSRGLGADTQYF
. TRBJ1-6 TRBV14 CASSLDRGNSPLHF
. TRBJ2-4 TRBV5-1 CASSLSGTVDIQYF
few TRBJ2-4 TRBV6-5 CASSLGQIENIQYF
. TRBJ2-7 TRBV2 CASSERDKTSYEQYF
. TRBJ2-2 TRBV6-5 CASSNLQGELFF
. TRBJ2-1 TRBV21-1 CASRTSGRTSYNEQFF
. TRBJ2-7 TRBV29-1 CSVEEDRDEQYF
. TRBJ2-2 TRBV11-3 CASSYYGTATTGELFF